The 14 T cell receptor beta chains below all came from one sample that was sequenced in a study of regulatory T cells in long-lasting Graves disease. TCR beta libraries were built with iRepertoire HTBI primers and Arm-PCR of CDR3 regions. TCRdb reprocessed the multiplex PCR reads via MiXCR and lists one record per CDR3 protein. The sample yields around 400,000 distinct CDR3 sequences, less than 20% seen once. Documented time point: newly diagnosed GD, antithyroid drugs for less than 3 months. PBMC-extracted RNA yielded the TCR library. Sample: peripheral blood mononuclear cells (PBMCs), taken at new diagnosis, from a patient treated with antithyroid drugs. These receptor sequences come from a female donor with Graves disease.

This clonotype was counted ten times or more. The CDR3 DNA reads as TGTGCCAGCAGCCAAGCCTCCTCTGGCTACACCTTC. This codes for CASSQASSGYTF. The chain joins TRBV3-1 to TRBJ1-2; D gene ambiguous. V was cut by 1 base and J by 7 bases, with 7 bases left in between. Germline V gene lookup returns CDR1 LGHDT and CDR2 YNNKEL (reference sequence). This CDR3 has 12 amino acids.

The genes are TRBV5-1 and TRBJ2-5; 14 bases fit TRBD2. Trimming removed 4 bases from V and 5 bases from J; junction bases left unmatched: 13. This CDR3 contains 18 residues. Germline assignment: CDR1 SGHRS and CDR2 YFSETQ. The CDR3 coding sequence is TGCGCCAGCAGCACAACGGGACTAGCGGGAGTGCTCGACGAGACCCAGTACTTC. Protein product: CASSTTGLAGVLDETQYF.

This clonotype was observed at least ten times. The genes are TRBV29-1 and TRBJ2-7, with 9 nucleotides matching TRBD1. V lost 7 bases, J lost 4 bases, and 11 bases stayed unmatched. The germline gives CDR1 SQVTM, CDR2 ANQGSEA. The CDR3 covers 14 residues. The CDR3 DNA is TGCAGCGCGACTCCTGGGACAGGGTTTTACGAGCAGTACTTC. It encodes CSATPGTGFYEQYF.

The chain combines TRBV12-3 or TRBV12-4 with TRBJ1-6; 10 positions agree with TRBD1. Losses at the gene ends were 6 bases for V and 11 bases for J; bases not matched to a gene: 13. The CDR3 sequence is 16 residues long. This CDR3 is CASSVIRQGAKAPLHF. Written as DNA, the CDR3 is TGTGCCAGCAGCGTAATCCGACAGGGGGCGAAGGCACCCCTCCACTTT.

V gene TRBV3-1 combines with J gene TRBJ1-2; D uncertain. Per germline, CDR1 LGHDT and CDR2 YNNKEL (reference sequence). With 6 bases removed from V and 4 bases from J, the gap between germline ends came to 12 bases. This CDR3 has 13 amino acids. CDR3 DNA: TGTGCCAGCAGACCTACAGAGGGCTATGGCTACACCTTC. This sequence encodes CASRPTEGYGYTF.

The table lists this clonotype with many counts. This rearrangement joins TRBV6-1 to TRBJ2-2; 11 bases align to TRBD2. V shed 3 bases and J 10 bases; nucleotides not matched to a gene: 7. The CDR3 loop spans 15 amino acids. Germline V CDR1 and CDR2: MNHNS, SASEGT. CDR3 DNA: TGTGCCAGCAGTGAGGTTCTAGCGGGGGGCGAGGAGCTGTTTTTT. Protein: CASSEVLAGGEELFF.

For this clonotype: One base separates it from a far larger clone, so it is likely a read error. The rearrangement uses TRBV2 and TRBJ2-4; the match to TRBD2 covers 10 bases. The J call may not be correct, given that the DNA end is closer to TRBJ2-7. The germline gives CDR1 SNHLY, CDR2 FYNNEI. This CDR3 comprises 15 residues. The CDR3 region is CASREGLAAPYEQYF. CDR3 coding DNA: TGTGCCAGCAGAGAAGGACTAGCGGCCCCCTACGAGCAGTACTTC.

This clonotype was recorded at least ten times. This sequence joins TRBV20-1 and TRBJ2-1, with TRBD2 as a possible D gene (5 bases). V lost 1 base to trimming and J lost 10 bases, with 14 bases between them. Germline V gene lookup returns CDR1 DFQATT and CDR2 SNEGSKA (reference sequence). The CDR3 consists of 13 residues. For the CDR3, the DNA is TGCAGTGCTAGAGTAGACGGGGTCTGGGAGCAGTTCTTC. Protein: CSARVDGVWEQFF.

This chain connects TRBV4-2 to TRBJ2-3; either TRBD1 or TRBD2 may fit D (5 bases each). The CDR3 extends over 16 amino acids. Germline V lookup: CDR1 LGHNA, CDR2 YNFKEQ. The ends were cut back, 4 bases at V and 1 base at J, with 15 bases in the middle. The CDR3 spells CASSPLGTAGTDTQYF. CDR3 bases: TGTGCCAGCAGCCCGCTAGGGACGGCAGGCACAGATACGCAGTATTTT.

This clonotype was found many times. The V and J genes are TRBV6-1 and TRBJ2-1; D remains ambiguous. CDR3 size: 14 residues. Germline V gene lookup returns CDR1 MNHNS and CDR2 SASEGT. The V end was cut by 8 bases, the J end by 0 bases, with 11 bases between. The CDR3 here is CASGGGSSYNEQFF. The CDR3 DNA reads as TGTGCCAGCGGTGGCGGATCCTCCTACAATGAGCAGTTCTTC.

This clonotype showed up many times. The chain employs TRBV28 and TRBJ1-2; a weak D match, TRBD1 (5 bases). Germline assignment: CDR1 MDHEN and CDR2 SYDVKM. V shed 7 bases and J shed 1 base, with 7 bases lying between them. The CDR3 loop spans 12 amino acids. CDR3 sequence: CASKQGNYGYTF. DNA of the CDR3: TGTGCCAGCAAGCAGGGTAACTATGGCTACACCTTC.

This clonotype was detected a few times. CDR3 sequence (DNA): TGTGCCAGCACTATCGGGCCGGACAGCATCTATGGCTACACCTTC. Its translation is CASTIGPDSIYGYTF. V gene TRBV6-1 combines with J gene TRBJ1-2; possible D gene TRBD1, 6 bases. The CDR3 is made up of 15 amino acids. Germline V CDR1 and CDR2: MNHNS, SASEGT. The V and J ends lost 7 bases and 4 bases respectively, with 19 bases between them.

V usage is TRBV12-3 or TRBV12-4 and J usage is TRBJ2-3, with TRBD2 matching over 8 bases. The CDR3 consists of 15 residues. V was pared by 4 bases and J by 0 bases, with 3 bases of the junction left unmatched. The CDR3: CASSSIAGSTDTQYF. The CDR3 DNA reads as TGTGCCAGCAGTTCGATAGCGGGAAGCACAGATACGCAGTATTTT.

This clonotype appeared many times. CDR3 DNA sequence: TGTGCCAGCAGCTTCTCTAACAGGGGGTACGAGCAGTACTTC. Its translation: CASSFSNRGYEQYF. The genes are TRBV7-2 and TRBJ2-7; TRBD1 agrees at 8 bases. Germline V lookup: CDR1 SGHTA, CDR2 FQGNSA. The junction had 5 bases not matched to a gene; V was cut back by 3 bases and J by 4 bases. CDR3 size: 14 residues. Supplemented by reference TRBV7-2 and TRBJ2-7, the full variable domain reads GAGVSQSPSNKVTEKGKDVELRCDPISGHTALYWYRQSLGQGLEFLIYFQGNSAPDKSGLPSDRFSAERTGGSVSTLTIQRTQQEDSAVYLCASSFSNRGYEQYFGPGTRLTVT.